These T cell receptor beta chains were read from a single sample in a study of blood T cell repertoires in COVID-19. Repertoires were generated with immunoSEQ multiplex PCR, while TCRdb's copy carries only in-frame clones and drops some. The repertoire includes around 68,000 clones, 80% to 95% of them detected once, and about 3% sits in the top ten. The specimen sequenced was peripheral blood. The receptors originated from a man aged 65 to 79 with active COVID-19. Both conserved end residues are part of each CDR3. The D gene is left open where the match is weak. Not all rows give a size; the values are once, few, many and, for expanded clones, a class.

abundance | j_gene | d_gene | v_gene | CDR3aa | CDR3nt
NA | TRBJ2-1 | TRBD2 | TRBV5-1 | CASSARLAGGPDEQFF | TGCGCCAGCAGCGCGAGGCTAGCGGGGGGGCCAGATGAGCAGTTCTTC
NA | TRBJ2-1 | TRBD1 | TRBV7-9 | CASSFRDRVHEQFF | TGTGCCAGCAGCTTCCGGGACAGGGTCCATGAGCAGTTCTTC
NA | TRBJ1-3 | TRBD1 | TRBV3-1/TRBV3-2 | CASSQTPGQTSGNTIYF | TGTGCCAGCAGCCAAACGCCGGGACAGACCTCTGGAAACACCATATATTTT
NA | TRBJ1-5 | TRBD1 | TRBV10-3 | CAIRGQGGEPQHF | TGTGCCATCAGAGGACAGGGGGGTGAGCCCCAGCATTTT
NA | TRBJ2-5 | TRBD2 | TRBV3-1/TRBV3-2 | CASLAGGLEETQYF | TGTGCCAGTTTAGCGGGGGGGCTCGAAGAGACCCAGTACTTC
NA | TRBJ1-2 | NA | TRBV20-1 | CSASIGDHYGYTF | TGCAGTGCTAGTATAGGGGATCACTATGGCTACACCTTC
once | TRBJ2-5 | TRBD1 | TRBV27 | CASSPRDSKPIQETQYF | TGTGCCAGCAGCCCTCGGGACAGTAAACCCATACAAGAGACCCAGTACTTC
NA | TRBJ1-1 | NA | TRBV29-1 | CSVDDSGQMNTEAFF | TGCAGCGTTGACGACTCGGGACAAATGAACACTGAAGCTTTCTTT
once | TRBJ1-2 | TRBD1 | TRBV5-4 | CASSSSTGGYGYTF | TGTGCCAGCAGCTCATCAACAGGGGGCTATGGCTACACCTTC
NA | TRBJ1-2 | NA | TRBV19 | CASSSGVYGYTF | TGTGCCAGTAGCTCAGGGGTCTATGGCTACACCTTC
NA | TRBJ2-1 | NA | TRBV3-1/TRBV3-2 | CASSQVATPSYNEQFF | TGTGCCAGCAGCCAAGTCGCCACTCCCTCCTACAATGAGCAGTTCTTC
NA | TRBJ1-1 | NA | TRBV19 | CASSMGGAGVREAFF | TGTGCCAGTAGTATGGGGGGCGCGGGGGTTAGAGAAGCTTTCTTT
NA | TRBJ2-1 | NA | TRBV6-9 | CASSDSRLGCSRDEQFF | TGTGCCAGCAGTGACTCGAGGCTAGGCTGTTCCCGGGATGAGCAGTTCTTC
NA | TRBJ1-6 | NA | TRBV24-1 | CATSEGSSPLHF | TGTGCCACCAGTGAGGGCTCGTCACCCCTCCACTTT
NA | TRBJ2-5 | NA | TRBV18 | CASSPSGQETQYF | TGTGCCAGCTCACCATCAGGCCAAGAGACCCAGTACTTC
NA | TRBJ2-4 | NA | TRBV11-3 | CASSLGIGQKAKNIQYF | TGTGCCAGCAGCTTAGGCATTGGACAGAAAGCCAAAAACATTCAGTACTTC
NA | TRBJ2-1 | NA | TRBV11-3 | CASSLDTGWGRDEQFF | TGTGCCAGCAGCTTAGATACAGGGTGGGGCCGTGATGAGCAGTTCTTC
NA | TRBJ2-3 | TRBD1 | TRBV27 | CASNGQGRDTQYF | TGTGCCAGCAACGGACAGGGGAGAGATACGCAGTATTTT
NA | TRBJ1-1 | TRBD1 | TRBV3-1/TRBV3-2 | CASSFGTGSSSTEAFF | TGTGCCAGCAGCTTTGGGACAGGTAGCTCAAGTACTGAAGCTTTCTTT
NA | TRBJ2-3 | NA | TRBV28 | CASSLVPTGASPDTQYF | TGTGCCAGCAGTTTAGTCCCAACGGGAGCGAGCCCAGATACGCAGTATTTT
NA | TRBJ1-3 | NA | TRBV7-2 | CASSLVGGRDTIYF | TGTGCCAGCAGCTTAGTAGGGGGACGTGACACCATATATTTT
NA | TRBJ1-2 | NA | TRBV19 | CAGKTALYGYTF | TGTGCCGGAAAAACAGCTCTCTATGGCTACACCTTC
NA | TRBJ2-1 | NA | TRBV11-3 | CASSGPTAYNEQFF | TGTGCCAGCAGTGGCCCAACAGCCTACAATGAGCAGTTCTTC
once | TRBJ1-2 | TRBD1 | TRBV5-1 | CASSLGGTDIPNYGYTF | TGCGCCAGCAGCTTGGGGGGGACAGATATCCCTAACTATGGCTACACCTTC
NA | TRBJ1-6 | TRBD1 | TRBV19 | CASGQGGNSPLHF | TGTGCCAGCGGACAGGGCGGCAATTCACCCCTCCACTTT
NA | TRBJ2-5 | TRBD1 | TRBV3-1/TRBV3-2 | CASIGTEETQYF | TGTGCCAGCATCGGGACAGAAGAGACCCAGTACTTC
NA | TRBJ2-7 | NA | TRBV2 | CASGGTAQYF | TGTGCCAGTGGCGGGACTGCACAGTACTTC
NA | TRBJ2-7 | NA | TRBV2 | CASSDAGAGEQYF | TGTGCCAGCAGCGACGCGGGGGCTGGCGAGCAGTACTTC
NA | TRBJ2-3 | TRBD2 | TRBV20-1 | CSASAAGGTDTQYF | TGCAGTGCTAGTGCAGCGGGGGGCACAGATACGCAGTATTTT
NA | TRBJ2-5 | TRBD2 | TRBV9 | CASSVGGAGGLIETQYF | TGTGCCAGCAGCGTAGGAGGAGCGGGGGGGCTTATAGAGACCCAGTACTTC
few | TRBJ1-6 | NA | TRBV6-6 | CASLRTGDGGGSPLHF | TGTGCCAGCTTAAGAACGGGGGACGGTGGTGGGTCACCCCTCCACTTT
NA | TRBJ1-2 | NA | TRBV5-4 | CASSLSGFDYGYTF | TGTGCCAGCAGCTTGTCAGGGTTTGACTATGGCTACACCTTC
NA | TRBJ1-4 | TRBD1 | TRBV19 | CASEEGAANEKLFF | TGTGCCAGTGAAGAGGGGGCCGCTAATGAAAAACTGTTTTTT
NA | TRBJ2-2 | TRBD2 | TRBV5-4 | CASSLASGGPGELFF | TGTGCCAGCAGCTTGGCCAGCGGGGGCCCCGGGGAGCTGTTTTTT
NA | TRBJ1-1 | TRBD1 | TRBV5-1 | CASSPRTGRDTEAFF | TGCGCCAGCAGCCCCCGGACAGGGCGGGACACTGAAGCTTTCTTT
NA | TRBJ1-3 | NA | TRBV7-9 | CASRESSGNTIYF | TGTGCCAGCAGAGAGAGCTCTGGAAACACCATATATTTT
NA | TRBJ1-2 | TRBD1 | TRBV19 | CASSTPPGGQGDGYTF | TGTGCCAGTAGTACCCCCCCTGGCGGGCAGGGGGATGGCTACACCTTC
NA | TRBJ1-4 | NA | TRBV9 | CASSVAGRVTEKLFF | TGTGCCAGCAGCGTAGCTGGCAGGGTGACTGAAAAACTGTTTTTT
once | TRBJ2-7 | TRBD1 | TRBV4-3 | CASSQDTGGYYEQYF | TGCGCCAGCAGCCAAGACACAGGGGGCTACTACGAGCAGTACTTC
NA | TRBJ2-1 | TRBD2 | TRBV5-1 | CASSSGTSGAYNEQFF | TGCGCCAGCAGCTCCGGGACTAGCGGGGCGTACAATGAGCAGTTCTTC
NA | TRBJ2-1 | TRBD2 | TRBV14 | CASSQLGGGPSNEQFF | TGTGCCAGCAGCCAACTTGGCGGGGGGCCCTCCAATGAGCAGTTCTTC
once | TRBJ2-1 | TRBD2 | TRBV20-1 | CSASHASGGSYNEQFF | TGCAGTGCTAGTCATGCTAGCGGGGGATCCTACAATGAGCAGTTCTTC
NA | TRBJ1-2 | TRBD1 | TRBV5-6 | CASSRGQGAKASGYTF | TGTGCCAGCAGCCGGGGACAGGGGGCGAAAGCGTCTGGCTACACCTTC
NA | TRBJ2-2 | NA | TRBV5-4 | CASSSAGVGTGELFF | TGTGCCAGCAGCTCAGCAGGGGTAGGCACCGGGGAGCTGTTTTTT
NA | TRBJ1-5 | TRBD1 | TRBV4-1 | CASSLTGGYQPQHF | TGCGCCAGCAGCCTGACAGGGGGCTATCAGCCCCAGCATTTT